Below are 20 T cell receptor beta chains sequenced from a single sample in a study of T cell responses to AZD1222 COVID-19 vaccine. Here immunoSEQ multiplex PCR was the method, and the copy in TCRdb shows in-frame clones only, minus some. This sample has 100,000 to 110,000 clones, with approximately 90% found just once. The sample consisted of peripheral blood, taken on day 0 of AZD1222 vaccination. The receptor set was obtained from an adult in good health.

The chain is built from TRBV5-8 and TRBJ2-7; D not resolved. Germline V gene sequence: CDR1 SGHTS, CDR2 YDEGEE. CDR3 size: 11 residues. V lost 4 bases and J 2 bases, leaving 4 bases between the germline ends. CDR3 nucleotides: TGTGCCAGCAGCCCTACCTACGAGCAGTACTTC. It is translated as CASSPTYEQYF.

This chain links TRBV27 with TRBJ1-2; tentative D call: TRBD1 (5 bases). In germline, CDR1 is MNHEY, CDR2 SMNVEV (reference sequence). This CDR3 is built from 14 residues. V was shortened by 3 bases and J by 5 bases, with 13 bases between the two germline ends. The CDR3 region is CASSLWGSRYGYTF. CDR3 bases: TGTGCCAGCAGTTTGTGGGGGTCGAGATATGGCTACACCTTC.

This rearrangement joins TRBV18 to TRBJ2-3; no clear D. CDR3 length: 12 residues. V lost 4 bases and J lost 3, with 5 bases in between. Germline CDR1 KGHSH, CDR2 LQKENI. For the CDR3, the DNA is TGTGCCAGCTCACTTGAGACAGATACGCAGTATTTT. This translates into CASSLETDTQYF. The variable domain in full, completed from reference TRBV18 and TRBJ2-3, reads NAGVMQNPRHLVRRRGQEARLRCSPMKGHSHVYWYRQLPEEGLKFMVYLQKENIIDESGMPKERFSAEFPKEGPSILRIQQVVRGDSAAYFCASSLETDTQYFGPGTRLTVL.

CDR3 in DNA: TGCAGCGCGAGTGGGGGGGGCAATCAGCCCCAGCATTTT. Its translation: CSASGGGNQPQHF. The genes are TRBV29-1 and TRBJ1-5, with D perhaps matching TRBD1 (5 bases). The CDR3 totals 13 residues. Looked up from germline, CDR1 is SQVTM and CDR2 is ANQGSEA. V dropped 7 bases and J dropped 2 bases, with 12 bases sitting between them.

The V gene is TRBV5-4, the J gene TRBJ2-3; D gene ambiguous. The germline V gene has CDR1 SGHNT and CDR2 YYREEE (reference sequence). The CDR3 has 18 residues. The V and J ends lost 1 base and 2 bases respectively, with 20 bases between them. The CDR3 nucleotides read TGTGCCAGCAGCTTGTTCAACCACAACGCACGGAACACAGATACGCAGTATTTT. Translating it yields CASSLFNHNARNTDTQYF. The variable domain in full, completed from reference TRBV5-4 and TRBJ2-3, reads ETGVTQSPTHLIKTRGQQVTLRCSSQSGHNTVSWYQQALGQGPQFIFQYYREEENGRGNFPPRFSGLQFPNYSSELNVNALELDDSALYLCASSLFNHNARNTDTQYFGPGTRLTVL.

This chain joins TRBV19 and TRBJ1-4; 9 bases line up with TRBD1. The length of the CDR3 is 16 residues. V was clipped by 3 bases and J by 7 bases; unmatched bases: 9. Looked up from germline, CDR1 is LNHDA and CDR2 is SQIVND (reference sequence). The CDR3 nucleotides are TGTGCCAGTAGTATTCAAGGGGACAGGGTCGGTGAAAAACTGTTTTTT. This sequence encodes CASSIQGDRVGEKLFF. Full variable domain (remainder filled in from reference TRBV19 and TRBJ1-4): DGGITQSPKYLFRKEGQNVTLSCEQNLNHDAMYWYRQDPGQGLRLIYYSQIVNDFQKGDIAEGYSVSREKKESFPLTVTSAQKNPTAFYLCASSIQGDRVGEKLFFGSGTQLSVL.

The chain is built from TRBV15 and TRBJ1-1, with D perhaps TRBD1 (6 bases). Germline V gene lookup returns CDR1 LNHNV and CDR2 YYDKDF (reference sequence). This CDR3 contains 13 residues. V was shortened by 3 bases and J by 7 bases, with 12 bases between the two germline ends. The CDR3 region is CATSSRTESEAFF. CDR3 nucleotide sequence: TGTGCCACCAGCAGCCGGACAGAAAGTGAAGCTTTCTTT.

V gene TRBV5-1 combines with J gene TRBJ1-1, with TRBD1 as a possible D gene (5 bases). The length of the CDR3 is 15 residues. Trimming left V 2 bases short and J 3 bases short, with 14 bases between. Germline V gives CDR1 SGHRS, CDR2 YFSETQ. DNA for the CDR3: TGCGCCAGCAGCTTTTCGGGGCCTAAGGACACTGAAGCTTTCTTT. Protein product: CASSFSGPKDTEAFF.

The chain couples TRBV18 to TRBJ1-1; no reliable D call. V lost 0 bases and J lost 1, with 3 bases in between. Per germline, CDR1 KGHSH and CDR2 LQKENI. The CDR3 is made up of 13 amino acids. The CDR3 loop reads CASSPPQNTEAFF. The CDR3 nucleotides are TGTGCCAGCTCACCACCCCAGAACACTGAAGCTTTCTTT. Looking up the rest from reference TRBV18 and TRBJ1-1 gives the full variable domain: NAGVMQNPRHLVRRRGQEARLRCSPMKGHSHVYWYRQLPEEGLKFMVYLQKENIIDESGMPKERFSAEFPKEGPSILRIQQVVRGDSAAYFCASSPPQNTEAFFGQGTRLTVV.

V usage is TRBV5-1 and J usage is TRBJ2-3; D remains ambiguous. This CDR3 has 14 amino acids. The V and J ends lost 0 bases and 2 bases respectively, with 7 bases between them. Germline CDR1 reads SGHRS; CDR2 reads YFSETQ. This CDR3 reads CASSLDLATDTQYF. The CDR3 DNA reads TGCGCCAGCAGCTTGGACCTCGCCACAGATACGCAGTATTTT.

This chain joins TRBV19 and TRBJ1-1; unclear D gene. Trimming took off 2 bases at V and 1 base at J, with 8 bases between the two ends. The CDR3 has 14 residues. Germline V gene lookup returns CDR1 LNHDA and CDR2 SQIVND (reference sequence). CDR3 sequence (DNA): TGTGCCAGTAGTATATCTCGAGAGAACACTGAAGCTTTCTTT. It specifies CASSISRENTEAFF.

The V gene is TRBV5-1, the J gene TRBJ1-1; D is unresolved. The germline V and J ends were trimmed by 2 bases and 3 bases, with 8 bases remaining between them. The CDR3 is 13 amino acids. CDR1 SGHRS and CDR2 YFSETQ come from the germline V gene. CDR3 residues: CASSLQQDTEAFF. Written as DNA, the CDR3 is TGCGCCAGCAGCTTACAGCAGGACACTGAAGCTTTCTTT.

This clone came up a few times. The V call is TRBV7-8, the J call TRBJ1-5; the D gene is possibly TRBD1 (6 bases). CDR3 length: 14 amino acids. In germline, CDR1 is SGHVS, CDR2 FQNEAQ. V was pared by 4 bases and J by 3 bases, with 10 bases between. CDR3 amino acids: CASSSGHLNQPQHF. Here the CDR3 DNA reads TGTGCCAGCAGCTCGGGACACCTCAATCAGCCCCAGCATTTT.

The rearrangement joins TRBV4-1 to TRBJ2-1, with 12 nucleotides matching TRBD2. The CDR3 runs to 15 residues. With V trimmed by 2 bases and J by 4 bases, 0 bases remained unmatched. Per the germline V gene, CDR1 is MGHRA and CDR2 is YSYEKL. The CDR3 DNA follows: TGCGCCAGCAGCCAACTAGCGGGGGGGTACAATGAGCAGTTCTTC. Translating gives CASSQLAGGYNEQFF.

The CDR3 DNA reads TGCGCCAGCAGCAATTACGGGACTCAAGAGAGGGTAAAACTGTTTTTT. Translated, it gives CASSNYGTQERVKLFF. The chain links TRBV5-1 to TRBJ1-4; D may be TRBD1 (5 bases). CDR3 length equals 16 residues. V lost 4 bases and J 10 bases, leaving 23 bases between the germline ends. The V gene's germline CDR1 is SGHRS and CDR2 YFSETQ.

This chain uses TRBV5-1 with TRBJ2-7; TRBD1 matches 8 bases. V lost 2 bases, J lost 0 bases, and 4 bases stayed unmatched. The CDR3 length is 15 residues. The germline CDR1 and CDR2 sequences are SGHRS and YFSETQ. For the CDR3, the DNA is TGCGCCAGCAGCTTTGGGACAGGTAGCTCCTACGAGCAGTACTTC. Amino acid sequence: CASSFGTGSSYEQYF.

The chain recombines TRBV4-3 with TRBJ1-2, with 11 bases matching TRBD1. The germline CDR1 and CDR2 sequences are LGHNA and YSLEER. The CDR3 sequence is 15 residues long. The ends lost 6 bases at V and 2 bases at J; junction bases unmatched: 5. CDR3 protein: CASSRGTGGNYGYTF. CDR3 DNA: TGCGCCAGCAGTCGCGGGACAGGGGGAAACTATGGCTACACCTTC.

This clone was seen ten or more times. The rearrangement joins TRBV4-1 to TRBJ1-5, with unresolved D. The CDR3 contains 14 residues. The V and J ends lost 0 bases and 5 bases respectively, with 8 bases between them. The germline V gene encodes CDR1 MGHRA and CDR2 YSYEKL. The CDR3 loop is CASSQEGMYQPQHF. The CDR3 DNA reads as TGCGCCAGCAGCCAAGAGGGTATGTATCAGCCCCAGCATTTT.

V usage is TRBV6-1 and J usage is TRBJ2-1; D is unclear. CDR1 is MNHNS, CDR2 SASEGT, per germline. V lost 2 bases and J lost 6, with 11 bases in between. CDR3 length: 14 amino acids. The DNA of the CDR3 is TGTGCCAGCAGTGAAACAATCCCTGGCAATGAGCAGTTCTTC. Translation gives CASSETIPGNEQFF.

This clone has only one observation. V and J are TRBV4-3 and TRBJ1-4; a possible D gene is TRBD1 (5 bases). The CDR3 extends over 14 amino acids. Germline CDR1 is LGHNA and CDR2 is YSLEER. Trimming cost V 0 bases and J 5 bases, with 7 bases left between them. DNA for the CDR3: TGCGCCAGCAGCCAAGAGGGGCTGAATGAAAAACTGTTTTTT. As protein: CASSQEGLNEKLFF.